This T cell receptor beta chain was documented in a study of CD8 T cells in Susac syndrome. In the study overall: Active disease was present in about 6 of the sequenced Susac syndrome patients, whereas under 10 of them were in remission.

Trimming pared 2 bases from V and 7 bases from J, leaving 10 bases between. CDR3 length: 12 residues. Per germline, CDR1 SGHNT and CDR2 YYREEE (reference sequence). Negative isolation was used for CD8+ and CD4+ T cells and FACS enrichment for TEMRA cells. A quantity of about 0.45 to 1 ug RNA underwent reverse transcription using random hexamers. TCRdb re-called the immunoSEQ multiplex PCR reads through MiXCR, storing one row per CDR3 protein. The sample holds 100,000 to 150,000 distinct CDR3 sequences, around 94% seen once. This chain uses TRBV5-4 with TRBJ2-7; D is undetermined. The source material was CD8+ T cells from PBMCs. The clonotype originates from a human donor with Susac syndrome. The DNA for the CDR3 is TGTGCCAGCAGCTTTGGACGGGCGGAGCAGTACTTC. It specifies CASSFGRAEQYF.